These 30 T cell receptor beta chains were sequenced from one sample in a study of blood T cells in healthy people across ages. A J-beta primer mix and a sample-barcoded 5' primer were used in a second PCR of about 7 to 12 cycles. One entry per CDR3 protein, called by TCRdb with MiXCR from the 5' RACE reads. The sample contains some 760,000 distinct CDR3 sequences, approximately 25% of which appear only once. This sample was shared with a second study, whose subject was T cells of mothers and their children.

Sequencing was done on a sample of blood. These receptors all stem from a boy aged 5 to 17 in good health.

There are a few counts of this clonotype. This chain uses TRBV19 with TRBJ2-5; 7 bases fit TRBD1. CDR1 is LNHDA and CDR2 is SQIVND in the germline V gene (reference sequence). This CDR3 region has 15 residues. V gave up 1 base and J gave up 1 base; unmatched junction bases: 3. CDR3 in amino acids: CASSIVAGGQETQYF. DNA of the CDR3: TGTGCCAGTAGTATAGTGGCAGGGGGCCAAGAGACCCAGTACTTC. The full variable domain, rest sourced from reference TRBV19 and TRBJ2-5, is DGGITQSPKYLFRKEGQNVTLSCEQNLNHDAMYWYRQDPGQGLRLIYYSQIVNDFQKGDIAEGYSVSREKKESFPLTVTSAQKNPTAFYLCASSIVAGGQETQYFGPGTRLLVL.

This chain links TRBV6-6 with TRBJ2-3, with 10 nucleotides matching TRBD1. The V gene's germline CDR1 is MNHNY and CDR2 SVGAGI (reference sequence). J was trimmed by 3 bases and V by 8 bases; bases with no gene match: 8. CDR3 length: 15 residues. The DNA for the CDR3 is TGTGCCAGCCAGATGGACAGGGGGGATACAGATACGCAGTATTTT. As protein: CASQMDRGDTDTQYF.

The rearrangement uses TRBV20-1 and TRBJ2-1, with D perhaps TRBD2 (5 bases). The CDR3 covers 11 residues. V was cut by 6 bases and J by 7 bases, with 10 bases left in between. Germline values: CDR1 DFQATT, CDR2 SNEGSKA (reference sequence). The CDR3 sequence: CSATSGNEQFF. CDR3 nucleotides: TGCAGTGCAACAAGCGGAAATGAGCAGTTCTTC.

CDR3 DNA: TGTGCTAGTGGATGGGACAGGGGCACTGAAGCTTTCTTT. Its protein is CASGWDRGTEAFF. This chain uses TRBV12-5 with TRBJ1-1; 10 bases agree with TRBD1. Germline V gene data show CDR1 as LGHNT and CDR2 as FRNRAP. This CDR3 is 13 amino acids long. The V gene end was trimmed by 6 bases and the J gene end by 4 bases; junction bases not matched to a gene: 2.

The sample holds a few counts of this clonotype. V and J are TRBV12-3 or TRBV12-4 and TRBJ2-5; D is unclear. The J call may be mistaken, given a closer DNA end match to TRBJ2-7. The CDR3 is made up of 12 amino acids. The CDR3 is CASSPDIGEQYF. Here the CDR3 DNA reads TGTGCCAGCAGTCCTGACATTGGCGAGCAGTACTTC.

The chain carries TRBV7-8 and TRBJ2-5; perhaps TRBD1 as D (5 bases). The tail of the sequence fits TRBJ2-7 better, so the J call may be wrong. CDR3 length: 14 amino acids. Per the germline V gene, CDR1 is SGHVS and CDR2 is FQNEAQ. As DNA, the CDR3 is TGTGCCAGCAGCTTAATCCCCGACAGCTACGAGCAGTACTTC. This sequence encodes CASSLIPDSYEQYF.

In this sample, this clonotype turned up once. The V gene is TRBV10-3, the J gene TRBJ1-2, with 9 bases lining up with TRBD1. Germline trimming cut 3 bases from V and 6 bases from J; bases unmatched to any gene: 5. Germline CDR1 ENHRY, CDR2 SYGVKD. The CDR3 is 14 amino acids. In DNA form, the CDR3 reads TGTGCCATCAGTGATCTAGACAGGGGGGATGGCTACACCTTC. Amino acid sequence: CAISDLDRGDGYTF.

This chain connects TRBV5-1 to TRBJ2-3, with TRBD2 matching over 8 bases. CDR1 and CDR2 (germline): SGHRS, YFSETQ. The length of the CDR3 is 14 residues. Germline trimming cut 4 bases from V and 9 bases from J; bases unmatched to any gene: 10. The CDR3 DNA sequence: TGCGCCAGCAGCGATGGACTAGCTACAGGAACGCAGTATTTT. Protein sequence: CASSDGLATGTQYF.

The V gene is TRBV12-3 or TRBV12-4, the J gene TRBJ2-5; TRBD1 might be the D (5 bases). The CDR3 sequence is 15 residues long. Trimming took 1 base from V and 5 from J, leaving 14 bases between them. The CDR3 sequence is CASSLVGELGETQYF. As DNA, the CDR3 is TGTGCCAGCAGTTTAGTAGGGGAATTGGGGGAGACCCAGTACTTC.

A few counts support this clonotype. V gene TRBV6-6 combines with J gene TRBJ2-5, with 9 nucleotides matching TRBD2. V trimming: 6 bases; J trimming: 1 base; junction bases outside the gene matches: 6. The CDR3 contains 15 residues. Germline CDR1 is MNHNY and CDR2 is SVGAGI (reference sequence). The CDR3, as DNA: TGTGCCAGCAGCCGACTAGCGGACCTCCAAGAGACCCAGTACTTC. This codes for CASSRLADLQETQYF.

This chain uses TRBV28 with TRBJ2-5; the D gene could be TRBD1 or TRBD2 (5 bases each). The CDR3 loop spans 16 amino acids. Germline V gene lookup returns CDR1 MDHEN and CDR2 SYDVKM. Trimming shortened V by 8 bases and J by 3 bases, and 22 bases separated the two germline ends. The CDR3 DNA sequence: TGTGCCAGCTGTGGGGTGACCGGGATAGGGGAAGAGACCCAGTACTTC. This codes for CASCGVTGIGEETQYF.

This clonotype was observed a few times. The chain recombines TRBV12-5 with TRBJ2-5; D unresolved. The V end was cut by 2 bases, the J end by 1 base, with 5 bases between. From germline, CDR1 is LGHNT and CDR2 FRNRAP. The CDR3 consists of 13 residues. DNA for the CDR3: TGTGCTAGTGGTTTGACCCTCCAAGAGACCCAGTACTTC. Translation: CASGLTLQETQYF.

DNA of the CDR3: TGTGCCAGCAGTGCCAGCGGGAACGCCAATGAGCAGTTCTTC. Protein: CASSASGNANEQFF. This chain links TRBV2 with TRBJ2-1; 7 positions agree with TRBD2. CDR3 length: 14 residues. Per germline, CDR1 SNHLY and CDR2 FYNNEI. The V and J ends lost 4 bases and 6 bases, in that order; junction bases with no gene match: 6.

This clonotype was recorded many times. V usage is TRBV5-1 and J usage is TRBJ2-3, with TRBD2 matching over 8 bases. This CDR3 spans 17 amino acids. Per germline, CDR1 SGHRS and CDR2 YFSETQ. V was clipped by 4 bases and J by 1 base; unmatched bases: 11. The CDR3 is CASSPLGRSGGTDTQYF. CDR3 nucleotide sequence: TGCGCCAGCAGCCCTCTCGGGCGTAGCGGGGGCACAGATACGCAGTATTTT.

The rearrangement uses TRBV5-1 and TRBJ2-5; a possible D gene is TRBD1 (5 bases). The CDR3 spans 16 residues. Per the germline V gene, CDR1 is SGHRS and CDR2 is YFSETQ. The V end lost 1 base, the J end lost 0 bases, and 13 bases lay between the germline ends. CDR3 in DNA: TGCGCCAGCAGCTTGTCGGGCGCAGGGAACCAAGAGACCCAGTACTTC. Protein sequence: CASSLSGAGNQETQYF.

This clonotype was seen only a few times. The CDR3 is CASSDPGHTDTQYF. CDR3 DNA sequence: TGTGCCAGCAGTGACCCCGGGCACACAGATACGCAGTATTTT. The chain joins TRBV25-1 to TRBJ2-3; D is ambiguous. The V end lost 3 bases, the J end lost 2 bases, and 9 bases lay between the germline ends. This CDR3 spans 14 amino acids. CDR1 is MGHDK and CDR2 is SYGVNS in the germline V gene.

The chain employs TRBV12-3 or TRBV12-4 and TRBJ2-3, with TRBD2 as a possible D gene (6 bases). The CDR3 sequence is 17 residues long. V was trimmed by 3 bases and J by 3 bases, leaving 19 bases between them. The CDR3 protein is CASSFSVTASVTDTQYF. The CDR3 DNA reads TGTGCCAGCAGTTTCTCTGTGACGGCTAGCGTGACAGATACGCAGTATTTT.

The J gene is TRBJ2-1, the V gene TRBV27; 8 bases align to TRBD2. Germline trimming cut 3 bases from V and 9 bases from J; bases unmatched to any gene: 10. CDR1 MNHEY and CDR2 SMNVEV come from the germline V gene (reference sequence). The CDR3 is made up of 15 amino acids. As DNA, the CDR3 is TGTGCCAGCAGTTTGAAGGGACTAGTAGGGGCTGAGCAGTTCTTC. Amino acids: CASSLKGLVGAEQFF.

Points on this clonotype: A read error may account for a junction end that differs from germline. The rearrangement links TRBV7-2 to TRBJ2-5, with 10 bases that match TRBD2. Germline-derived CDR1 and CDR2 are SGHTA and FQGNSA. This CDR3 is 15 amino acids long. The CDR3 DNA is TGCGCCAGCAGCTATCTAGCGGGGGTCATGCAGACCCAGTACTTC. This codes for CASSYLAGVMQTQYF. The full variable domain, its missing parts supplied by reference TRBV7-2 and TRBJ2-5, is GAGVSQSPSNKVTEKGKDVELRCDPISGHTALYWYRQSLGQGLEFLIYFQGNSAPDKSGLPSDRFSAERTGGSVSTLTIQRTQQEDSAVYLCASSYLAGVMQTQYFGPGTRLLVL.

This chain uses TRBV20-1 with TRBJ1-2; D unresolved. Trimming removed 5 bases from V and 1 base from J, with 5 bases in between. Germline loops: CDR1 DFQATT, CDR2 SNEGSKA (reference sequence). The CDR3 runs 11 residues. The CDR3 protein is CSAHDNYGYTF. CDR3 DNA: TGCAGTGCTCACGATAACTATGGCTACACCTTC.

At least ten counts were recorded for this clonotype. At one end, the junction sequence differs from germline, possibly due to a read error. The chain carries TRBV7-7 and TRBJ2-2; D is unclear. CDR3 length equals 15 residues. CDR1 and CDR2 (germline): SSHAT, FNYEAQ (reference sequence). The chain's CDR3 is CASRSQPGNTGELFF. DNA for the CDR3: TGTGCTAGCAGATCGCAACCGGGGAACACCGGGGAGCTGTTTTTT.

This clonotype occurred a few times. CDR3 nucleotides: TGTGCCAGCAGCTTACGGGGATTTGCAACTAATGAAAAACTGTTTTTT. As protein: CASSLRGFATNEKLFF. The V and J genes are TRBV13 and TRBJ1-4; D ambiguous. The V end was cut by 2 bases, the J end by 0 bases, with 10 bases between. This CDR3 has 16 residues. Germline CDR1 reads PRHDT; CDR2 reads FYEKMQ (reference sequence).

This rearrangement joins TRBV20-1 to TRBJ2-7; possibly TRBD1 for D (5 bases). The CDR3 has 17 residues. Germline V gene data show CDR1 as DFQATT and CDR2 as SNEGSKA (reference sequence). The V end was cut by 3 bases, the J end by 6 bases, with 27 bases between. The CDR3 coding sequence is TGCAGTGCTAGTTCACAGGCCGTTCCGCGGTTGCTTGGCGAGCAGTACTTC. Translation: CSASSQAVPRLLGEQYF.

This clonotype was found a few times. The V and J genes are TRBV7-9 and TRBJ1-1, with TRBD1 identical over 9 bases. J lost 5 bases, V lost 8 bases, and 9 bases had no gene match. This CDR3 has 14 amino acids. Looked up from germline, CDR1 is SEHNR and CDR2 is FQNEAQ (reference sequence). CDR3 nucleotide sequence: TGTGCCAGCGGTTCCGGGACAGGGAGGACTGAAGCTTTCTTT. Translated, it gives CASGSGTGRTEAFF.

This clonotype was seen only a few times. The chain uses TRBV5-5 and TRBJ1-4; TRBD1 agrees at 10 bases. The CDR3 is made up of 14 amino acids. Germline values: CDR1 SGHKS, CDR2 YYEKEE (reference sequence). V lost 4 bases and J lost 8; bases outside the gene matches: 5. DNA of the CDR3: TGTGCCAGCAGCGGGACAGGGGCGGTGGAAAAACTGTTTTTT. Translating gives CASSGTGAVEKLFF.

This clonotype was detected once. This chain links TRBV18 with TRBJ2-7; 8 bases match TRBD1. The CDR3 runs to 13 residues. Germline CDR1 is KGHSH and CDR2 is LQKENI. V trimming: 5 bases; J trimming: 5 bases; junction bases outside the gene matches: 5. The CDR3: CASSSGTGDEQYF. In nucleotides, the CDR3 is TGTGCCAGCTCATCCGGGACAGGCGACGAGCAGTACTTC.

The genes are TRBV10-3 and TRBJ2-1; 10 nucleotides align to TRBD2. Trimming at V came to 2 bases and at J to 9 bases, leaving 7 bases not matched to a gene. This CDR3 spans 15 amino acids. Germline V gene lookup returns CDR1 ENHRY and CDR2 SYGVKD. The CDR3 DNA reads TGTGCCATCAGTGAGCCTAGCGGGAGCAAGGGTGAGCAGTTCTTC. It codes for CAISEPSGSKGEQFF.

This rearrangement joins TRBV4-2 to TRBJ2-5; 8 nucleotides agree with TRBD1. Matching the DNA end better, TRBJ2-1 makes the J call doubtful. Germline-derived CDR1 and CDR2 are LGHNA and YNFKEQ. The CDR3 sequence is 13 residues long. This CDR3 is CASSDRQGSEQFF. The CDR3 DNA is TGTGCCAGCAGCGACCGACAGGGGAGTGAGCAGTTCTTC.

This clonotype has only a few counts. The V and J genes are TRBV14 and TRBJ2-7; D unclear. Germline CDR1 SGHDN, CDR2 FVKESK. The V end was cut by 1 base, the J end by 5 bases, with 9 bases between. There are 13 residues in the CDR3. CDR3 amino acids: CASSQVNGHEQYF. The CDR3 coding sequence is TGTGCCAGCAGCCAAGTAAATGGTCACGAGCAGTACTTC.

The chain couples TRBV7-2 to TRBJ1-4; the match to TRBD1 covers 8 bases. This CDR3 has 15 residues. From germline, CDR1 is SGHTA and CDR2 FQGNSA. V shed 2 bases and J 7 bases; nucleotides not matched to a gene: 6. CDR3 sequence reads: CASSLSSGTGEKLFF. The CDR3 DNA sequence: TGTGCCAGCAGCTTAAGTTCAGGGACAGGTGAAAAACTGTTTTTT.